This TCR beta chain was obtained from a study of cytomegalovirus exposure and HLA in healthy donors. In germline, CDR1 is MGHRA, CDR2 YSYEKL. V was trimmed by 4 bases and J by 0 bases, leaving 19 bases between them. The CDR3 length is 18 residues. Here immunoSEQ multiplex PCR was the method, and the copy in TCRdb shows in-frame clones only, minus some. The profile shows 150,000 or so clones, 90% of them singletons. Remarks on this clone: Its matching antigen is unknown.

General study findings and limits: Accounts indicate the classifier identified cytomegalovirus status with strong specificity and sensitivity.

This TCR derives from a woman younger than 45 in good health and CMV-seropositive. The rearrangement uses TRBV4-1 and TRBJ2-1, with a weak D call TRBD2 (7 bases). Sequenced sample: PBMCs. The CDR3 bases are TGCGCCAGCAGCCGCTCCCAAAGGGGGGGATCCTCCTACAATGAGCAGTTCTTC. Encoded protein: CASSRSQRGGSSYNEQFF.